A selection of T cell receptor beta chains follows, all from one sample in a study of blood T cells in healthy people across ages. TCRdb used MiXCR to reprocess the 5' RACE reads, holding one entry per CDR3 protein. Here the sample spans almost 1 million distinct CDR3 sequences, roughly 51% being singletons. Sequencing was done on a sample of blood. The source is a woman aged 55-75 years in good health. CDR3s include the opening cysteine and the closing phenylalanine or tryptophan. D genes are given only for firm matches. Clone size is given for some rows only: seen once, a few or many times, or a class if the clone is expanded.

14 TRBJ2-7 . TRBV6-5 . TGTGCCAGCATCCAGGGACCCGATGCCTACGAGCAGTACTTC CASIQGPDAYEQYF
15 TRBJ1-4 TRBD1 TRBV14 . TGTGCCAGCAGCCGGAACAGGGGGCGCGAGGAAAAACTGTTTTTT CASSRNRGREEKLFF
16 TRBJ2-5 TRBD2 TRBV5-1 . TGCGCCAGCAGTTTGCCTTCAGGGACTAGGGGAGAGACCCAGTACTTC CASSLPSGTRGETQYF
12 TRBJ2-5 . TRBV20-1 . TGCAGTGCGCTGTGGTTTCAAGAGACCCAGTACTTC CSALWFQETQYF
11 TRBJ2-1 . TRBV20-1 few TGCAGTGCCGACGTTGGTGAGGAGCAGTTCTTC CSADVGEEQFF
16 TRBJ2-5 TRBD2 TRBV7-2 . TGTGCCAGCAGCCCAAGTAGGCTAGCGGGAGGTTGGACCCAGTACTTC CASSPSRLAGGWTQYF
16 TRBJ1-2 TRBD1 TRBV11-2 . TGTGCCAGCAGCTTAGCTGGGACAGGCGTTGACTATGGCTACACCTTC CASSLAGTGVDYGYTF
15 TRBJ2-5 . TRBV15 . TGTGCCACCAGCAGAGATCTTACCGGGAACAATGAGCAGTACTTC CATSRDLTGNNEQYF
14 TRBJ1-4 TRBD1 TRBV12-3/TRBV12-4 . TGTGCCAGCAGTTGGGACAGATCCTATGAAAAACTGTTTTTT CASSWDRSYEKLFF
14 TRBJ2-3 . TRBV27 . TGTGCCACCCGCGATTATATGTCGGTAGATACGCAGTATTTT CATRDYMSVDTQYF
14 TRBJ2-6 . TRBV2 . TGTGCCAGCAGGGTAACCTCTGGGGCCAACGTCCTGACTTTC CASRVTSGANVLTF
12 TRBJ2-7 . TRBV20-1 few TGCAGTGCTAGTAGGAGCGTTTACGAGCAGTACTTC CSASRSVYEQYF
14 TRBJ2-5 . TRBV20-1 once TGCAGTGCTAGAGATATGGGGGGTACGGAGACCCAGTACTTC CSARDMGGTETQYF
16 TRBJ2-5 . TRBV4-3 . TGCGCCAGCAGCCAAATCGGACGGGATCCGGGTGAGACCCAGTACTTC CASSQIGRDPGETQYF
14 TRBJ2-3 . TRBV12-3/TRBV12-4 few TGTGCCAGCAGTTTCCGGGTTGTGACAGATACGCAGTATTTT CASSFRVVTDTQYF
14 TRBJ2-1 . TRBV28 once TGTGCCAGCAGTTTATCCCGATCCTACAATGAGCAGTTCTTC CASSLSRSYNEQFF
15 TRBJ2-1 TRBD2 TRBV12-5 . TGTGCTAGTGGTTTTGGGGAGGGACTATACAATGAGCAGTTCTTC CASGFGEGLYNEQFF
14 TRBJ2-7 . TRBV10-3 few TGTGCCATCAGCGGCCTAGGTGTCTCCTACGAGCAGTACTTC CAISGLGVSYEQYF
18 TRBJ2-1 TRBD1 TRBV20-1 . TGCAGTGTCCATTCAAGGGGGCGAGGCGGAGACACCTACAATGAGCAGTTCTTC CSVHSRGRGGDTYNEQFF
12 TRBJ2-1 . TRBV20-1 once TGCAGGGCCCTCTCATTGGGCAATGAGCAGTTCTTC CRALSLGNEQFF
13 TRBJ2-5 TRBD2 TRBV29-1 few TGCAGCGCCTATTGGGGGGGGACGAAGACCCAGTACTTC CSAYWGGTKTQYF
13 TRBJ1-4 TRBD1 TRBV20-1 . TGCAGTGCTAGTCCAGGGGGCGTTGAAAAACTGTTTTTT CSASPGGVEKLFF
13 TRBJ2-5 TRBD1 TRBV6-5 . TGTGCCAGCAGTTACTCGGTGGGACAGAGGGTGTACTTC CASSYSVGQRVYF
16 TRBJ2-7 . TRBV27 few TGTGCCAGCAGTCCCCCCTTCGCAGGGGCCATATACGAGCAGTACTTC CASSPPFAGAIYEQYF
14 TRBJ1-2 . TRBV20-1 . TGCAGTGCTAGAGACGACGGGGGTTCTGATGGCTACACCTTC CSARDDGGSDGYTF
16 TRBJ2-5 . TRBV5-1 . TGCGCCAGCAGCTTGGAAGGGACACCGACCCAAGAGACCCAGTACTTC CASSLEGTPTQETQYF
11 TRBJ2-1 . TRBV24-1 . TGTGCCACCAGTGTCCGGAATGAGCAGTTCTTC CATSVRNEQFF
14 TRBJ2-5 . TRBV28 . TGTGCCAGCACCCTCCCCAACAGTTACAATGAGCAGTACTTC CASTLPNSYNEQYF
15 TRBJ2-3 . TRBV6-6 few TGTGCCAGCAGTTACCCAAGTAGGGCCACAGATACGCAGTATTTT CASSYPSRATDTQYF
15 TRBJ2-7 TRBD2 TRBV7-2 many TGTGCCAGCAGCTTAGATAGCGGGAGCCCCTACGAGCAGTACTTC CASSLDSGSPYEQYF
14 TRBJ2-2 . TRBV5-4 . TGTGCCAGCAGATGGGACGCGAACACCGGGGAGCTGTTTTTT CASRWDANTGELFF
14 TRBJ1-4 . TRBV29-1 few TGCAGCGTTACCGAAACAGGCGTCAATGAAAAACTGTTTTTT CSVTETGVNEKLFF
10 TRBJ2-7 . TRBV6-5 . TGTGCCGTTGGAGCCTACGAGCAGTACTTC CAVGAYEQYF
16 TRBJ2-3 TRBD1 TRBV15 many TGTGCCACCAGCAGAGAAGCCGGGACAGGGGCGAATACGCAGTATTTT CATSREAGTGANTQYF
14 TRBJ2-7 . TRBV18 . TGTGCCAGCTCGGCCGGCGGGGATACGATGGAGCAGTACTTC CASSAGGDTMEQYF
14 TRBJ1-5 TRBD1 TRBV20-1 . TGCAGTGCTAACCTTCAGGGGGCGAATCAGCCCCAGCATTTT CSANLQGANQPQHF
11 TRBJ2-1 . TRBV28 . TGTGCCAGCAGGGCGGTGAGTGAGCAGTTCTTC CASRAVSEQFF
14 TRBJ2-7 . TRBV10-3 . TGTGCCATCAGTGACTCTCCCACAGGGCCCGAGCAGTACTTC CAISDSPTGPEQYF
13 TRBJ2-5 . TRBV27 . TGTGCCAGCAGTGTAGGACAGTTCTACGGGCAGTACTTC CASSVGQFYGQYF
12 TRBJ2-7 . TRBV30 . TGTGCCTGGAGACAGAAAGGATACGAGCAGTACTTC CAWRQKGYEQYF
18 TRBJ2-3 . TRBV6-1 . TGTGCCAGCAGTGAATGGGGCTTTGGGGGCGGGTATCTCGATACGCAGTATTTT CASSEWGFGGGYLDTQYF
14 TRBJ2-7 TRBD2 TRBV13 . TGTGCCAGCAGAAAAAGCGGGACCTCGGGGGAGCAGTACTTC CASRKSGTSGEQYF
16 TRBJ2-7 TRBD1 TRBV28 . TGTGCCAGCAGATTCCGTGAACAGGGGGTTGTCAACGAGCAGTACTTC CASRFREQGVVNEQYF
17 TRBJ2-1 . TRBV7-2 once TGTGCCAGCAGCTCCCCTATAGCGGTCTCCCCGACGAATGAGCAGTTCTTC CASSSPIAVSPTNEQFF
15 TRBJ1-3 . TRBV7-2 . TGTGCCAGCAGCTTAAGTCAGGGATCTGGAAACACCATATATTTT CASSLSQGSGNTIYF
13 TRBJ1-4 TRBD1 TRBV29-1 few TGCAGCGTTGATTCGGGACAGGGAGGGAAACTGTTTTTT CSVDSGQGGKLFF